These T cell receptor beta chains were read from a single sample in a study of cytomegalovirus exposure and HLA in healthy donors. Method: immunoSEQ multiplex PCR; TCRdb's copy keeps in-frame clones and lacks some. The sample lists some 85,000 clones; about 95% were seen once. The specimen was PBMCs. These receptor sequences come from a woman younger than 35 in good health and CMV-seronegative. CDR3s include the opening cysteine and the closing phenylalanine or tryptophan. Fields, in order: D gene, clone size, J gene, V gene, CDR3 protein, CDR3 DNA. D genes are given only for firm matches. Part of the rows lack a size; the others show once, few, many or a class for expanded clones.

TRBD2,once,TRBJ2-1,TRBV6-5,CASRRRTSGDREQFF,TGTGCCAGCAGACGACGGACTAGCGGTGACAGGGAGCAGTTCTTC
TRBD1,NA,TRBJ1-4,TRBV4-1,CASSQERRGPEKLFF,TGCGCCAGCAGCCAAGAGAGGAGGGGGCCTGAAAAACTGTTTTTT
TRBD2,NA,TRBJ2-1,TRBV27,CASSPGTSGTGKSYNEQFF,TGTGCCAGCAGTCCGGGTACTAGCGGGACCGGGAAATCCTACAATGAGCAGTTCTTC
TRBD1,NA,TRBJ1-2,TRBV11-2,CASSLNSDRDGYTF,TGTGCCAGCAGCTTAAACTCCGACAGGGACGGCTACACCTTC
TRBD2,NA,TRBJ2-1,TRBV2,CASIAGPSTYNEQFF,TGTGCCAGTATAGCGGGTCCCTCAACCTACAATGAGCAGTTCTTC
TRBD1,NA,TRBJ2-1,TRBV27,CASSPQGFFSYNEQFF,TGTGCCAGCAGTCCACAGGGGTTTTTCTCCTACAATGAGCAGTTCTTC
NA,NA,TRBJ1-1,TRBV19,CASSTGSSTEAFF,TGTGCCAGTAGTACAGGGTCCTCCACTGAAGCTTTCTTT
NA,once,TRBJ2-2,TRBV5-1,CASSTPTTNTGELFF,TGCGCCAGCAGCACCCCGACTACGAACACCGGGGAGCTGTTTTTT
TRBD2,NA,TRBJ2-7,TRBV9,CASSPSGTIAGDYEQYF,TGTGCCAGCAGCCCTTCCGGGACTATCGCGGGAGACTACGAGCAGTACTTC
TRBD2,NA,TRBJ2-5,TRBV19,CASSRTSGRVGETQYF,TGTGCCAGTAGCCGCACTAGCGGGAGGGTCGGGGAGACCCAGTACTTC
NA,NA,TRBJ2-3,TRBV15,CATSTTGGHTDTQYF,TGTGCCACCAGTACCACGGGCGGGCACACAGATACGCAGTATTTT
NA,NA,TRBJ1-2,TRBV6-5,CASSYSSQNSGYTF,TGTGCCAGCAGTTACTCGAGCCAGAACAGCGGCTACACCTTC
TRBD1,NA,TRBJ1-5,TRBV6-6,CASSADRGFVQPQHF,TGTGCCAGCAGTGCCGACAGGGGGTTTGTCCAGCCCCAGCATTTT
TRBD2,NA,TRBJ2-7,TRBV27,CAPASRTRRYEQYF,TGTGCCCCCGCCAGTAGGACTAGGAGGTACGAGCAGTACTTC
TRBD2,NA,TRBJ2-4,TRBV18,CASSPQGLALTKNIQYF,TGTGCCAGCTCACCACAAGGACTAGCGTTAACCAAAAACATTCAGTACTTC
TRBD2,NA,TRBJ2-5,TRBV7-9,CASSRTSGSETQYF,TGTGCCAGCAGCCGGACTAGCGGGAGCGAGACCCAGTACTTC
TRBD2,NA,TRBJ2-7,TRBV2,CASRIAGAGYEQYF,TGTGCCAGCAGGATAGCGGGAGCGGGGTACGAGCAGTACTTC
NA,NA,TRBJ2-7,TRBV7-8,CASSPLLTAYEQYF,TGTGCCAGCAGCCCGTTACTCACCGCCTACGAGCAGTACTTC
TRBD2,NA,TRBJ2-7,TRBV4-1,CASSLREENYEQYF,TGCGCCAGCAGCCTTCGGGAGGAAAACTACGAGCAGTACTTC
NA,NA,TRBJ2-1,TRBV27,CASSLSYNEQFF,TGTGCCAGCAGTCTCTCCTACAATGAGCAGTTCTTC
NA,NA,TRBJ1-4,TRBV9,CASSPHRFDEKLFF,TGTGCCAGCAGCCCGCACAGGTTTGATGAAAAACTGTTTTTT
NA,NA,TRBJ2-2,TRBV5-4,CASSSGEWAGGSNTGELFF,TGTGCCAGCAGCTCCGGGGAATGGGCGGGCGGGTCGAACACCGGGGAGCTGTTTTTT
NA,once,TRBJ2-7,TRBV27,CASSPPTGLAGSDYEQYF,TGTGCCAGCAGTCCACCGACCGGACTGGCGGGGTCTGACTACGAGCAGTACTTC
TRBD1,NA,TRBJ2-1,TRBV5-1,CASSWTTYRGTDFNEQFF,TGCGCCAGCAGCTGGACCACCTACAGGGGCACTGATTTCAATGAGCAGTTCTTC
NA,NA,TRBJ2-7,TRBV6-5,CASSYARSHSYEQYF,TGTGCCAGCAGTTATGCTCGTAGCCACTCCTACGAGCAGTACTTC
NA,NA,TRBJ2-7,TRBV19,CASSIDSYTYEQYF,TGTGCCAGTAGTATAGACTCGTACACCTACGAGCAGTACTTC
NA,NA,TRBJ2-7,TRBV5-6,CASTGTDSYEQYF,TGTGCCAGCACGGGGACTGACTCCTACGAGCAGTACTTC
TRBD1,NA,TRBJ1-2,TRBV14,CASSPPGQGSRDYGYTF,TGTGCCAGCAGCCCCCCGGGACAGGGGAGTAGGGACTATGGCTACACCTTC
TRBD1,NA,TRBJ2-5,TRBV11-3,CASSLVTGDLETQYF,TGTGCCAGCAGCTTAGTGACAGGGGACCTCGAGACCCAGTACTTC
NA,once,TRBJ2-7,TRBV5-1,CASSGYRGGLSYEQYF,TGCGCCAGCAGCGGATACAGGGGGGGACTCTCCTACGAGCAGTACTTC
TRBD1,NA,TRBJ1-6,TRBV2,CASSTGTGGSPLHF,TGTGCCAGCAGCACCGGGACAGGGGGTTCACCCCTCCACTTT
NA,NA,TRBJ1-2,TRBV4-1,CASSQAILGQAGDGYTF,TGCGCCAGCAGCCAAGCTATACTAGGGCAGGCCGGAGATGGCTACACCTTC
TRBD2,once,TRBJ2-1,TRBV19,CASSINSGRNGAEQFF,TGTGCCAGTAGTATTAATAGCGGGAGGAACGGTGCTGAGCAGTTCTTC
TRBD1,NA,TRBJ2-7,TRBV10-2,CASNPRDRADEQYF,TGCGCCAGCAACCCCCGGGACAGGGCAGACGAGCAGTACTTC
TRBD2,NA,TRBJ2-1,TRBV27,CASSSLAGGVYEQFF,TGTGCCAGCAGTTCCCTAGCGGGAGGTGTCTATGAGCAGTTCTTC
NA,once,TRBJ1-3,TRBV29-1,CSVESNSGNTIYF,TGCAGCGTTGAATCCAACTCTGGAAACACCATATATTTT
TRBD2,NA,TRBJ2-7,TRBV25-1,CASSPIIASGMDEQYF,TGTGCCAGCAGTCCTATAATTGCTAGCGGGATGGACGAGCAGTACTTC
NA,NA,TRBJ1-5,TRBV18,CASSTAGGGNNQPQHF,TGTGCCAGCTCCACAGCGGGAGGGGGAAACAATCAGCCCCAGCATTTT
NA,NA,TRBJ1-3,TRBV28,CASSSPGRGYGNTIYF,TGTGCCAGCAGTTCCCCCGGCAGGGGCTACGGAAACACCATATATTTT
TRBD1,NA,TRBJ1-5,TRBV7-9,CASSAIQGQGDYSNQPQHF,TGTGCCAGCAGCGCGATCCAGGGACAGGGAGATTATAGCAATCAGCCCCAGCATTTT
TRBD1,NA,TRBJ1-5,TRBV11-2,CASSLDGQGGNQPQHF,TGTGCCAGCAGCTTAGATGGACAGGGCGGGAATCAGCCCCAGCATTTT
NA,once,TRBJ2-5,TRBV19,CASSTDQETQYF,TGTGCCAGTAGTACAGACCAAGAGACCCAGTACTTC
TRBD1,NA,TRBJ1-1,TRBV7-2,CASSSYGTGVSGTEAFF,TGTGCCAGCAGCTCCTACGGGACAGGGGTTTCTGGCACTGAAGCTTTCTTT
NA,NA,TRBJ1-2,TRBV10-1,CASGGEEYGYTF,TGCGCCAGCGGAGGGGAAGAATATGGCTACACCTTC
TRBD2,NA,TRBJ2-7,TRBV6-5,CASSYSEPGLAYEQYF,TGTGCCAGCAGTTACTCTGAACCGGGACTAGCCTACGAGCAGTACTTC
TRBD2,once,TRBJ2-7,TRBV4-2,CASSRYDQAGAHSYEQYF,TGTGCCAGCAGCCGCTACGATCAAGCGGGAGCGCATTCGTACGAGCAGTACTTC
NA,once,TRBJ1-4,TRBV5-1,CASSLGSGEKLFF,TGCGCCAGCAGCTTAGGCTCGGGAGAAAAACTGTTTTTT
TRBD1,NA,TRBJ2-5,TRBV5-1,CASSSWTGQETQYF,TGCGCCAGCAGCTCTTGGACAGGCCAAGAGACCCAGTACTTC
NA,NA,TRBJ2-7,TRBV15,CATSRDPGYVAEQYF,TGTGCCACCAGCAGGGATCCGGGATACGTGGCCGAGCAGTACTTC
NA,once,TRBJ2-1,TRBV19,CASSPSVRGWDEQFF,TGTGCCAGTAGCCCCTCTGTCCGAGGGTGGGATGAGCAGTTCTTC
TRBD2,NA,TRBJ2-1,TRBV7-9,CASSRTGTSEGEQFF,TGTGCCAGCAGCCGCACCGGGACTAGCGAGGGTGAGCAGTTCTTC
NA,NA,TRBJ2-3,TRBV6-5,CASSYSTTGRDTQYF,TGTGCCAGCAGTTACTCGACCACCGGGAGAGATACGCAGTATTTT
TRBD2,NA,TRBJ2-5,TRBV7-6,CASGRSGSSETQYF,TGTGCCAGCGGCCGGAGCGGGAGTTCGGAGACCCAGTACTTC
NA,NA,TRBJ1-1,TRBV4-1,CASSQSQAMNTEAFF,TGCGCCAGCAGCCAATCCCAGGCCATGAACACTGAAGCTTTCTTT
NA,NA,TRBJ1-3,TRBV6-5,CASGRGNTIYF,TGTGCCAGCGGGAGGGGAAACACCATATATTTT
NA,NA,TRBJ1-4,TRBV6-6,CASTQTRAGLNEKLFF,TGTGCCAGCACTCAGACGCGAGCGGGACTGAATGAAAAACTGTTTTTT